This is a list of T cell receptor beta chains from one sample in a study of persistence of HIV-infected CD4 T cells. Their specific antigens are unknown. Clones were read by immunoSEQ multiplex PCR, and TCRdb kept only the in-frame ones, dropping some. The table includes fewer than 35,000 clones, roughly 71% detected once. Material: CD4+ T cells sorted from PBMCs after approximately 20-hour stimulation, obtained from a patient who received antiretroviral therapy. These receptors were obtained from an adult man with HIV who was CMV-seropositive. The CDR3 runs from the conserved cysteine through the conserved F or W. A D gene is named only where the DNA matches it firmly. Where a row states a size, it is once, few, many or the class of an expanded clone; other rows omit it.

CDR3nt: TGTGCCAGCTCACCATTCGGTGGAGGGAGGCCTGGAAACACCATATATTTT; CDR3aa: CASSPFGGGRPGNTIYF; v_gene: TRBV18; j_gene: TRBJ1-3; d_gene: .; abundance: .
CDR3nt: TGTGCCAGCAGCCGCGTGGGTTCTAGCACAGATACGCAGTATTTT; CDR3aa: CASSRVGSSTDTQYF; v_gene: TRBV9; j_gene: TRBJ2-3; d_gene: .; abundance: .
CDR3nt: TGTGCCAGCAGCTTTACGGACAGGGAGTTGACCGGGGAGCTGTTTTTT; CDR3aa: CASSFTDRELTGELFF; v_gene: TRBV5-5; j_gene: TRBJ2-2; d_gene: TRBD1; abundance: .
CDR3nt: TGTGCCAGCAGCGTCCCGCCGCTCCCCCTGAGGAATGAGCAGTTCTTC; CDR3aa: CASSVPPLPLRNEQFF; v_gene: TRBV9; j_gene: TRBJ2-1; d_gene: .; abundance: .
CDR3nt: TGTGCCAGCAGTTTGTCAGGAGTCGGTACAGGGAGGAATCAGCCCCAGCATTTT; CDR3aa: CASSLSGVGTGRNQPQHF; v_gene: TRBV27; j_gene: TRBJ1-5; d_gene: .; abundance: few
CDR3nt: TGTGCCAGCGCCGTATTGAATGGCTACACCTTC; CDR3aa: CASAVLNGYTF; v_gene: TRBV28; j_gene: TRBJ1-2; d_gene: .; abundance: .
CDR3nt: TGTGCCACCAGTGATTTGCAGGGCAGGGGTAACACCGGGGAGCTGTTTTTT; CDR3aa: CATSDLQGRGNTGELFF; v_gene: TRBV24-1; j_gene: TRBJ2-2; d_gene: .; abundance: few
CDR3nt: TGCGCCAGCAGCCCGACCGGGACTAGCGGCTCCTACGAGCAGTACTTC; CDR3aa: CASSPTGTSGSYEQYF; v_gene: TRBV5-1; j_gene: TRBJ2-7; d_gene: TRBD2; abundance: .
CDR3nt: TGCAGTGCTAGTCCGGCCTACAGGAATCAAGAGACCCAGTACTTC; CDR3aa: CSASPAYRNQETQYF; v_gene: TRBV20-1; j_gene: TRBJ2-5; d_gene: .; abundance: .
CDR3nt: TGTGCCAGCAGTGAATACCCGAACCAGGGGTCCGGGGAGCTGTTTTTT; CDR3aa: CASSEYPNQGSGELFF; v_gene: TRBV25-1; j_gene: TRBJ2-2; d_gene: .; abundance: .
CDR3nt: TGTGCCAGCAGCCATGATACTGGGGGCAATCAGCCCCAGCATTTT; CDR3aa: CASSHDTGGNQPQHF; v_gene: TRBV4-2; j_gene: TRBJ1-5; d_gene: .; abundance: .
CDR3nt: TGTGCCAGCAGTTTAAAGTCAGGGAGGGCTTTCTTT; CDR3aa: CASSLKSGRAFF; v_gene: TRBV12-3/TRBV12-4; j_gene: TRBJ1-1; d_gene: .; abundance: .
CDR3nt: TGCGCCAGCAGCTTGGCCACAGGGCAAGGAGAGACCCAGTACTTC; CDR3aa: CASSLATGQGETQYF; v_gene: TRBV5-1; j_gene: TRBJ2-5; d_gene: .; abundance: once
CDR3nt: TGTGCCAGCTCCACAGGGGGCACTGAAGCTTTCTTT; CDR3aa: CASSTGGTEAFF; v_gene: TRBV18; j_gene: TRBJ1-1; d_gene: TRBD1; abundance: .
CDR3nt: TGTGCCATCAGAGAGGCGGGAAGTAATGAAAAACTGTTTTTT; CDR3aa: CAIREAGSNEKLFF; v_gene: TRBV10-3; j_gene: TRBJ1-4; d_gene: .; abundance: .
CDR3nt: TGCAGTGCTAGTAAGTCTGCCAAAGGAGACAGGGGTAATCAGCCCCAGCATTTT; CDR3aa: CSASKSAKGDRGNQPQHF; v_gene: TRBV20-1; j_gene: TRBJ1-5; d_gene: TRBD1; abundance: once
CDR3nt: TGTGCCAGCAGTATACCTCAGGGGGCCCAAGAGACCCAGTACTTC; CDR3aa: CASSIPQGAQETQYF; v_gene: TRBV6-6; j_gene: TRBJ2-5; d_gene: TRBD1; abundance: .
CDR3nt: TGTGCCAGCAGCCCGGGACAGGGGAGCACAGATACGCAGTATTTT; CDR3aa: CASSPGQGSTDTQYF; v_gene: TRBV7-3; j_gene: TRBJ2-3; d_gene: TRBD1; abundance: .
CDR3nt: TGTGCCAGCACCGAAGGCAGGGGGCTCGCAGATACGCAGTATTTT; CDR3aa: CASTEGRGLADTQYF; v_gene: TRBV25-1; j_gene: TRBJ2-3; d_gene: TRBD1; abundance: .
CDR3nt: TGTGCCAGCAGTGAATTTGGGGACAATGAGCAGTTCTTC; CDR3aa: CASSEFGDNEQFF; v_gene: TRBV25-1; j_gene: TRBJ2-1; d_gene: .; abundance: .
CDR3nt: TGTGCCAGCAGCTTCAACGCAGGGCGCAGTGGAAACACCATATATTTT; CDR3aa: CASSFNAGRSGNTIYF; v_gene: TRBV14; j_gene: TRBJ1-3; d_gene: .; abundance: .
CDR3nt: TGTGCCAGCAGTGAAGCAGGGGGTACCGGGGAGCTGTTTTTT; CDR3aa: CASSEAGGTGELFF; v_gene: TRBV25-1; j_gene: TRBJ2-2; d_gene: TRBD1; abundance: .
CDR3nt: TGTGCCAGCAGCTTTCTAGGGTCAGGAAACACCATATATTTT; CDR3aa: CASSFLGSGNTIYF; v_gene: TRBV5-4; j_gene: TRBJ1-3; d_gene: .; abundance: .
CDR3nt: TGTGCCAGCAGCGGGACAGGGGACTTTAATTCACCCCTCCACTTT; CDR3aa: CASSGTGDFNSPLHF; v_gene: TRBV2; j_gene: TRBJ1-6; d_gene: TRBD1; abundance: .
CDR3nt: TGTGCCACCAGCAGAGAGGGACAGGGGACCAACAATGAGCAGTTCTTC; CDR3aa: CATSREGQGTNNEQFF; v_gene: TRBV15; j_gene: TRBJ2-1; d_gene: TRBD1; abundance: .
CDR3nt: TGTGCCAGCAGCGTCGACCGCACGGGGCCAGGGGAGCTGTTTTTT; CDR3aa: CASSVDRTGPGELFF; v_gene: TRBV6-5; j_gene: TRBJ2-2; d_gene: .; abundance: .
CDR3nt: TGTGCCAGCAGCCCCGGACTGATCTATGGCTACACCTTC; CDR3aa: CASSPGLIYGYTF; v_gene: TRBV28; j_gene: TRBJ1-2; d_gene: .; abundance: .
CDR3nt: TGCGCCAGCAGCCCCCGTTCGCCATCCGGGAATGGCTACACCTTC; CDR3aa: CASSPRSPSGNGYTF; v_gene: TRBV5-1; j_gene: TRBJ1-2; d_gene: .; abundance: .
CDR3nt: TGTGCCAGTAGTAAGAGGAGGGATAACACCGGGGAGCTGTTTTTT; CDR3aa: CASSKRRDNTGELFF; v_gene: TRBV19; j_gene: TRBJ2-2; d_gene: .; abundance: .
CDR3nt: TGTGCCAGCAGCCATAAACAGGGGCCCCCTTCCAATGAGCAGTTCTTC; CDR3aa: CASSHKQGPPSNEQFF; v_gene: TRBV3-1/TRBV3-2; j_gene: TRBJ2-1; d_gene: TRBD1; abundance: .
CDR3nt: TGTGCCAGCAGGCTACAGGGGACCTACACCGGGGAGCTGTTTTTT; CDR3aa: CASRLQGTYTGELFF; v_gene: TRBV27; j_gene: TRBJ2-2; d_gene: TRBD1; abundance: .
CDR3nt: TGCGCCAGCAGTGAGCAACAGGGAATTGGAAACACCATATATTTT; CDR3aa: CASSEQQGIGNTIYF; v_gene: TRBV10-1; j_gene: TRBJ1-3; d_gene: .; abundance: few
CDR3nt: TGTGCCTGGAGTGTACTCCTGACAGGGGCATCAGGTGAAGCTTTCTTT; CDR3aa: CAWSVLLTGASGEAFF; v_gene: TRBV30; j_gene: TRBJ1-1; d_gene: TRBD1; abundance: .
CDR3nt: TGTGCCAGCTCACCAAGTCCGGGGGTTGGCTACACCTTC; CDR3aa: CASSPSPGVGYTF; v_gene: TRBV18; j_gene: TRBJ1-2; d_gene: .; abundance: .
CDR3nt: TGCGCCAGCAGCCAAGATCACAGGGAGAATGAAAAACTGTTTTTT; CDR3aa: CASSQDHRENEKLFF; v_gene: TRBV4-1; j_gene: TRBJ1-4; d_gene: .; abundance: .
CDR3nt: TGTGCCAGCAGCCGACAGGACTACAATGAGCAGTTCTTC; CDR3aa: CASSRQDYNEQFF; v_gene: TRBV3-1/TRBV3-2; j_gene: TRBJ2-1; d_gene: .; abundance: few
CDR3nt: TGTGCCAGCAGCTCATCTACAGGGGAAGAGACCCAGTACTTC; CDR3aa: CASSSSTGEETQYF; v_gene: TRBV5-5; j_gene: TRBJ2-5; d_gene: TRBD1; abundance: .
CDR3nt: TGCGCCAGCAGCCTAAGAGGGGTCACAGATACGCAGTATTTT; CDR3aa: CASSLRGVTDTQYF; v_gene: TRBV5-1; j_gene: TRBJ2-3; d_gene: .; abundance: .
CDR3nt: TGCGCCAGCAGCCAAGTAGCGGACCATGAAAAACTGTTTTTT; CDR3aa: CASSQVADHEKLFF; v_gene: TRBV4-1; j_gene: TRBJ1-4; d_gene: .; abundance: .
CDR3nt: TGTGCCACCAGTGATCCGGCGGGGGGGCCCGGTGAGCAGTTCTTC; CDR3aa: CATSDPAGGPGEQFF; v_gene: TRBV24-1; j_gene: TRBJ2-1; d_gene: TRBD2; abundance: .
CDR3nt: TGTGCCAGCAGTTTGAGGGATAATCAGCCCCAGCATTTT; CDR3aa: CASSLRDNQPQHF; v_gene: TRBV28; j_gene: TRBJ1-5; d_gene: .; abundance: few
CDR3nt: TGTGCCAGCAGTCGGGAGGGAGGGAGTTATAGCAATCAGCCCCAGCATTTT; CDR3aa: CASSREGGSYSNQPQHF; v_gene: TRBV2; j_gene: TRBJ1-5; d_gene: .; abundance: .
CDR3nt: TGTGCCACCAGGTCTTACAATGAGCAGTTCTTC; CDR3aa: CATRSYNEQFF; v_gene: TRBV24-1; j_gene: TRBJ2-1; d_gene: .; abundance: .
CDR3nt: TGCGCCAGCAGCATACGGGACAGCACTGAAGCTTTCTTT; CDR3aa: CASSIRDSTEAFF; v_gene: TRBV5-1; j_gene: TRBJ1-1; d_gene: TRBD1; abundance: .
CDR3nt: TGTGCCAGCAGCGTATATGACAGGGCTATGGATTCACCCCTCCACTTT; CDR3aa: CASSVYDRAMDSPLHF; v_gene: TRBV9; j_gene: TRBJ1-6; d_gene: TRBD1; abundance: few
CDR3nt: TGTGCCAGCAGGGCTACAGGGGTGAACACTGAAGCTTTCTTT; CDR3aa: CASRATGVNTEAFF; v_gene: TRBV7-9; j_gene: TRBJ1-1; d_gene: TRBD1; abundance: .
CDR3nt: TGTGCCAGCAGCGTGCAGAGGAACACTGAAGCTTTCTTT; CDR3aa: CASSVQRNTEAFF; v_gene: TRBV7-2; j_gene: TRBJ1-1; d_gene: .; abundance: .
CDR3nt: TGCGCCAGCAGCCAAGATCCACAGGGGGTAAGGGAGCAGTTCTTC; CDR3aa: CASSQDPQGVREQFF; v_gene: TRBV4-1; j_gene: TRBJ2-1; d_gene: TRBD1; abundance: .
CDR3nt: TGCGCCAGCAGCTTGGAGGAGACCCAGTACTTC; CDR3aa: CASSLEETQYF; v_gene: TRBV5-1; j_gene: TRBJ2-5; d_gene: .; abundance: .
CDR3nt: TGTGCCAGCAGCCCGCTTACCCCCCGGGGGAGGAACACTGAAGCTTTCTTT; CDR3aa: CASSPLTPRGRNTEAFF; v_gene: TRBV14; j_gene: TRBJ1-1; d_gene: .; abundance: .
CDR3nt: TGTGCCAGTAGTAATGGCGATGCCAAAAACATTCAGTACTTC; CDR3aa: CASSNGDAKNIQYF; v_gene: TRBV19; j_gene: TRBJ2-4; d_gene: .; abundance: few
CDR3nt: TGTGCCAGCACCCCTCTGGGACAGGGTGTTTCACCCCTCCACTTT; CDR3aa: CASTPLGQGVSPLHF; v_gene: TRBV28; j_gene: TRBJ1-6; d_gene: TRBD1; abundance: .
CDR3nt: TGTGCCAGCGAGGGACCCAATGGCTACACCTTC; CDR3aa: CASEGPNGYTF; v_gene: TRBV12-3/TRBV12-4; j_gene: TRBJ1-2; d_gene: .; abundance: .
CDR3nt: TGTGCCAGCAGCCCCTCCCAGGGGGGGAATTCACCCCTCCACTTT; CDR3aa: CASSPSQGGNSPLHF; v_gene: TRBV7-2; j_gene: TRBJ1-6; d_gene: TRBD1; abundance: .
CDR3nt: TGTGCCAGCAGCAAAGAACGGGGACAGTACTCCTACGAGCAGTACTTC; CDR3aa: CASSKERGQYSYEQYF; v_gene: TRBV21-1; j_gene: TRBJ2-7; d_gene: .; abundance: .
CDR3nt: TGTGCCAGCAGCGCCTCAGGGGGCACATACACCGGGGAGCTGTTTTTT; CDR3aa: CASSASGGTYTGELFF; v_gene: TRBV9; j_gene: TRBJ2-2; d_gene: TRBD1; abundance: .